One sample yielded the 27 T cell receptor beta chains listed below, sequenced in a study of cytomegalovirus exposure and HLA in healthy donors. The PCR made use of 60 Vbeta and 13 Jbeta primers. Sequenced by immunoSEQ multiplex PCR; TCRdb stores in-frame clones only, minus some. The sample table includes approximately 110,000 clones. What was sequenced was PBMCs. These receptors came from a man between 50 and 59 years old in good health and CMV-seronegative.

The chain's CDR3 is CASSSSGSSGANVLTF. CDR3 in DNA: TGCGCCAGCAGCTCCTCCGGGAGCTCTGGGGCCAACGTCCTGACTTTC. The rearrangement uses TRBV5-1 and TRBJ2-6, with a possible D match to TRBD2 (6 bases). Trimming shortened V by 3 bases and J by 0 bases, and 10 bases separated the two germline ends. Germline assignment: CDR1 SGHRS and CDR2 YFSETQ. The CDR3 loop spans 16 amino acids.

The rearrangement links TRBV7-9 to TRBJ2-7, with D unclear. This CDR3 has 12 residues. The germline gives CDR1 SEHNR, CDR2 FQNEAQ (reference sequence). Trimming left V 2 bases short and J 6 bases short, with 8 bases between. This chain's CDR3 is CASSLRRSEQYF. CDR3 bases: TGTGCCAGCAGCTTAAGGAGATCCGAGCAGTACTTC.

This chain joins TRBV10-3 and TRBJ1-2; maybe TRBD1 (6 bases). This CDR3 region has 13 residues. The V and J ends lost 2 bases and 3 bases respectively, with 7 bases between them. Germline V CDR1 and CDR2: ENHRY, SYGVKD. CDR3 region: CAISEAGDYGYTF. CDR3 in DNA: TGTGCCATCAGTGAGGCAGGGGACTATGGCTACACCTTC.

The chain employs TRBV27 and TRBJ2-2; D unclear. The V gene's germline CDR1 is MNHEY and CDR2 SMNVEV (reference sequence). The V end was cut by 1 base, the J end by 5 bases, with 5 bases between. The CDR3 has 13 residues. The CDR3 sequence is CASSLLETGELFF. The DNA of the CDR3 is TGTGCCAGCAGTTTATTGGAGACCGGGGAGCTGTTTTTT.

V usage is TRBV5-1 and J usage is TRBJ2-7; D might be TRBD1 (5 bases). CDR3 length: 13 amino acids. V lost 4 bases and J 6 bases, leaving 14 bases between the germline ends. Looked up from germline, CDR1 is SGHRS and CDR2 is YFSETQ. The DNA for the CDR3 is TGCGCCAGCAGCACGAACATCCAGGGCGAGCAGTACTTC. It yields the protein CASSTNIQGEQYF.

CDR3 nucleotides: TGTGCCAGCTCACCATGGCCGGTGGGGGCAGGGGCGAACAATGAGCAGTTCTTC. Its protein product is CASSPWPVGAGANNEQFF. The chain couples TRBV18 to TRBJ2-1, with D possibly matching TRBD1 (6 bases). The V gene's germline CDR1 is KGHSH and CDR2 LQKENI. V was pared by 2 bases and J by 5 bases, with 22 bases between. The CDR3 is 18 amino acids. Filled out from reference TRBV18 and TRBJ2-1, the complete variable domain reads NAGVMQNPRHLVRRRGQEARLRCSPMKGHSHVYWYRQLPEEGLKFMVYLQKENIIDESGMPKERFSAEFPKEGPSILRIQQVVRGDSAAYFCASSPWPVGAGANNEQFFGPGTRLTVL.

The V and J genes are TRBV6-6 and TRBJ1-5; D is unclear. Germline values: CDR1 MNHNY, CDR2 SVGAGI (reference sequence). This CDR3 spans 13 amino acids. Trimming took off 2 bases at V and 5 bases at J, with 7 bases between the two ends. CDR3 sequence (DNA): TGTGCCAGCAGTTACGGGCAGGATCAGCCCCAGCATTTT. It translates to CASSYGQDQPQHF.

The CDR3: CASSLVSLSEQFF. CDR3 nucleotides: TGTGCCAGCAGCTTGGTTAGTTTAAGTGAGCAGTTCTTC. J is TRBJ2-1 and V is TRBV5-6; D is undetermined. Trimming left V 0 bases short and J 9 bases short, with 10 bases between. The CDR3 spans 13 residues. The germline V gene has CDR1 SGHDT and CDR2 YYEEEE.

CDR3 sequence (DNA): TGTGCCAGCTCTCCGACGGGGACCTACGAGCAGTACTTC. It yields the protein CASSPTGTYEQYF. The chain combines TRBV18 with TRBJ2-7; D may be TRBD2 (5 bases). V lost 6 bases and J lost 2, with 11 bases in between. Per germline, CDR1 KGHSH and CDR2 LQKENI. The CDR3 consists of 13 residues.

This chain uses TRBV5-6 with TRBJ1-5, with no clear D. Looked up from germline, CDR1 is SGHDT and CDR2 is YYEEEE. Trimming took off 0 bases at V and 4 bases at J, with 5 bases between the two ends. The CDR3 runs 13 residues. The DNA of the CDR3 is TGTGCCAGCAGCTTGGCCAGAAATCAGCCCCAGCATTTT. Translating it yields CASSLARNQPQHF. The full variable domain, completed using reference TRBV5-6 and TRBJ1-5, is DAGVTQSPTHLIKTRGQQVTLRCSPKSGHDTVSWYQQALGQGPQFIFQYYEEEERQRGNFPDRFSGHQFPNYSSELNVNALLLGDSALYLCASSLARNQPQHFGDGTRLSIL.

V gene TRBV19 combines with J gene TRBJ1-2, with D possibly matching TRBD1 (6 bases). The V gene lost 4 bases and the J gene lost 6 bases, with 18 bases spanning the gap. Germline CDR1 LNHDA, CDR2 SQIVND (reference sequence). The CDR3 runs to 15 residues. The CDR3 is CASSTSKQGLNGYTF. Here the CDR3 DNA reads TGTGCCAGTAGTACCAGTAAACAGGGTCTCAATGGCTACACCTTC.

The V and J genes are TRBV19 and TRBJ2-5, with D perhaps matching TRBD2 (7 bases). Germline-derived CDR1 and CDR2 are LNHDA and SQIVND (reference sequence). This CDR3 contains 13 residues. V lost 4 bases to trimming and J lost 5 bases, with 11 bases between them. Here the CDR3 DNA reads TGTGCCAGTAGTAGGGAGGGGGGGGAGACCCAGTACTTC. Translating it yields CASSREGGETQYF.

The chain uses TRBV2 and TRBJ1-2; TRBD1 aligns across 7 bases. The ends lost 6 bases at V and 4 bases at J; junction bases unmatched: 5. Germline CDR1 and CDR2: SNHLY and FYNNEI. The CDR3 spans 13 residues. The DNA for the CDR3 is TGTGCCAGCAGCCCGGGACAGAGCTATGGCTACACCTTC. It encodes CASSPGQSYGYTF.

This chain joins TRBV15 and TRBJ1-6, with unresolved D. V dropped 0 bases and J dropped 8 bases, with 2 bases sitting between them. The CDR3 contains 12 residues. Germline-derived CDR1 and CDR2 are LNHNV and YYDKDF (reference sequence). This chain's CDR3 is CATSRDDSPLHF. CDR3 nucleotides: TGTGCCACCAGCAGAGACGATTCACCCCTCCACTTT.

The chain employs TRBV7-9 and TRBJ1-1; D ambiguous. CDR1 and CDR2 from the germline V gene are SEHNR and FQNEAQ (reference sequence). The length of the CDR3 is 12 residues. The V gene lost 7 bases and the J gene lost 4 bases, with 10 bases spanning the gap. CDR3 DNA: TGTGCCAGCACCCTAGGCAGCACTGAAGCTTTCTTT. It is translated as CASTLGSTEAFF.

The chain joins TRBV5-6 to TRBJ1-2; TRBD1 is a possible D gene (6 bases). Germline loops: CDR1 SGHDT, CDR2 YYEEEE. The CDR3 is 15 residues long. Trimming pared 0 bases from V and 4 bases from J, leaving 13 bases between. The CDR3 DNA sequence: TGTGCCAGCAGCTTGGAGGACAGTTCATTCTATGGCTACACCTTC. Its protein is CASSLEDSSFYGYTF. Drawing the rest from reference TRBV5-6 and TRBJ1-2, the complete variable domain is DAGVTQSPTHLIKTRGQQVTLRCSPKSGHDTVSWYQQALGQGPQFIFQYYEEEERQRGNFPDRFSGHQFPNYSSELNVNALLLGDSALYLCASSLEDSSFYGYTFGSGTRLTVV.

This rearrangement joins TRBV7-2 to TRBJ2-6, with D unclear. The V end lost 5 bases, the J end lost 2 bases, and 7 bases lay between the germline ends. This CDR3 comprises 14 residues. Germline CDR1 reads SGHTA; CDR2 reads FQGNSA. As DNA, the CDR3 is TGTGCCAGCAGCGTGTGGCCTGGGGCCAACGTCCTGACTTTC. Protein: CASSVWPGANVLTF.

The chain combines TRBV18 with TRBJ1-2; the D is unclear. CDR1 is KGHSH, CDR2 LQKENI, per germline. The CDR3 has 13 amino acids. Trimming removed 5 bases from V and 2 bases from J, with 9 bases in between. The CDR3 protein is CASSTGINYGYTF. DNA of the CDR3: TGTGCCAGCTCAACGGGTATAAACTATGGCTACACCTTC.

This rearrangement joins TRBV7-2 to TRBJ2-1, with TRBD1 as a possible D gene (5 bases). The CDR3 has 14 residues. Looked up from germline, CDR1 is SGHTA and CDR2 is FQGNSA. V was cut by 1 base and J by 10 bases, with 14 bases left in between. CDR3: CASSLVAGPSEQFF. The CDR3, as DNA: TGTGCCAGCAGCTTAGTGGCAGGGCCGTCCGAGCAGTTCTTC.

V is TRBV4-1 and J is TRBJ2-3, with a weak D call TRBD2 (5 bases). Looked up from germline, CDR1 is MGHRA and CDR2 is YSYEKL. CDR3 length: 14 amino acids. In DNA form, the CDR3 reads TGCGCTAGCCGGGAAAGGGTCGGTACAGATACGCAGTATTTT. Its protein product is CASRERVGTDTQYF.

The chain has TRBV5-6 and TRBJ2-4; no reliable D call. CDR1 is SGHDT, CDR2 YYEEEE, per germline. There are 13 residues in the CDR3. V was shortened by 2 bases and J by 12 bases, with 15 bases between the two germline ends. As DNA, the CDR3 is TGTGCCAGCAGCTTATCCGCTATTTCGGGTCAGTACTTC. Its protein product is CASSLSAISGQYF.

The rearrangement uses TRBV7-2 and TRBJ1-1; TRBD1 matches 8 bases. Trimming cost V 5 bases and J 6 bases; bases outside gene matches: 8. The CDR3 length is 14 residues. Germline V gives CDR1 SGHTA, CDR2 FQGNSA. The CDR3 sequence: CASSPPGTGAEAFF. Here the CDR3 DNA reads TGTGCCAGCAGCCCCCCCGGGACAGGCGCTGAAGCTTTCTTT.

The chain links TRBV5-6 to TRBJ2-3; D is possibly TRBD1 (5 bases). V dropped 2 bases and J dropped 5 bases, with 9 bases sitting between them. Germline V gene data show CDR1 as SGHDT and CDR2 as YYEEEE. The CDR3 extends over 13 amino acids. The CDR3 nucleotides are TGTGCCAGCAGCTTCGCCGGACAAGATACGCAGTATTTT. Protein sequence: CASSFAGQDTQYF. The whole variable domain, remainder taken from reference TRBV5-6 and TRBJ2-3, is DAGVTQSPTHLIKTRGQQVTLRCSPKSGHDTVSWYQQALGQGPQFIFQYYEEEERQRGNFPDRFSGHQFPNYSSELNVNALLLGDSALYLCASSFAGQDTQYFGPGTRLTVL.

This chain links TRBV27 with TRBJ2-7; 8 positions match TRBD1. This CDR3 has 12 amino acids. The ends lost 6 bases at V and 6 bases at J; junction bases unmatched: 4. Per the germline V gene, CDR1 is MNHEY and CDR2 is SMNVEV (reference sequence). CDR3 in DNA: TGTGCCAGCAGGACAGGGGAGAGCGAGCAGTACTTC. Encoded protein: CASRTGESEQYF.

The rearrangement uses TRBV5-4 and TRBJ2-1; maybe TRBD1 (6 bases). The V gene's germline CDR1 is SGHNT and CDR2 YYREEE (reference sequence). CDR3 length: 13 amino acids. The V end was cut by 6 bases, the J end by 5 bases, with 12 bases between. The CDR3, as DNA: TGTGCCAGCATACGAGGACAGAACAATGAGCAGTTCTTC. It codes for CASIRGQNNEQFF. The whole variable domain, filled in from reference TRBV5-4 and TRBJ2-1, reads ETGVTQSPTHLIKTRGQQVTLRCSSQSGHNTVSWYQQALGQGPQFIFQYYREEENGRGNFPPRFSGLQFPNYSSELNVNALELDDSALYLCASIRGQNNEQFFGPGTRLTVL.

The gene calls are TRBV10-3 and TRBJ2-2; 8 bases map to TRBD2. This CDR3 has 14 residues. Losses at the gene ends were 6 bases for V and 7 bases for J; bases not matched to a gene: 7. The germline CDR1 and CDR2 sequences are ENHRY and SYGVKD. CDR3 protein: CAISVAAGGGELFF. CDR3 coding DNA: TGTGCCATCAGCGTGGCTGCGGGAGGCGGGGAGCTGTTTTTT.

V usage is TRBV6-1 and J usage is TRBJ2-7, with D maybe TRBD1 (6 bases). CDR1 is MNHNS and CDR2 is SASEGT in the germline V gene. The CDR3 spans 14 residues. V was shortened by 1 base and J by 9 bases, with 16 bases between the two germline ends. The CDR3 loop is CASSEGTERIWQYF. The CDR3 bases are TGTGCCAGCAGTGAAGGGACAGAACGTATCTGGCAGTACTTC.